The 17 T cell receptor beta chains given below trace back to one sample, sequenced in a study of blood T cell repertoires in COVID-19. Sequencing was performed with immunoSEQ multiplex PCR; in TCRdb, only in-frame clones are kept and a portion is missing. The table has about 230,000 clones, 87% seen once. The sequenced sample consisted of PBMCs or T cells enriched from blood (not recorded which). The source of these receptors is a man aged 25-45 years who had recovered from COVID-19.

The rearrangement uses TRBV27 and TRBJ2-7, with 8 positions matching TRBD2. J was trimmed by 7 bases and V by 3 bases; bases with no gene match: 8. The CDR3 is made up of 14 amino acids. Germline-derived CDR1 and CDR2 are MNHEY and SMNVEV (reference sequence). The CDR3 loop reads CASSFKRESREQYF. DNA of the CDR3: TGTGCCAGCAGTTTTAAGCGGGAGTCGCGAGAGCAGTACTTC.

This chain links TRBV5-8 with TRBJ1-2; maybe TRBD1 (5 bases). The CDR3 sequence is 13 residues long. CDR1 is SGHTS, CDR2 YDEGEE, per germline. V lost 6 bases and J 5 bases, leaving 14 bases between the germline ends. The CDR3 here is CASIIHGGYGYTF. CDR3 nucleotide sequence: TGTGCCAGCATCATACATGGGGGGTATGGCTACACCTTC. Full variable domain (outside the CDR3, taken from reference TRBV5-8 and TRBJ1-2): EAGVTQSPTHLIKTRGQQATLRCSPISGHTSVYWYQQALGLGLQFLLWYDEGEERNRGNFPPRFSGRQFPNYSSELNVNALELEDSALYLCASIIHGGYGYTFGSGTRLTVV.

This chain links TRBV15 with TRBJ2-3; 7 bases are shared with TRBD2. This CDR3 is built from 16 residues. V was clipped by 5 bases and J by 3 bases; unmatched bases: 11. From germline, CDR1 is LNHNV and CDR2 YYDKDF (reference sequence). CDR3 DNA sequence: TGTGCCACCAGCCCTGGACTGGCGGGAGCAACAGATACGCAGTATTTT. It translates to CATSPGLAGATDTQYF.

The chain couples TRBV27 to TRBJ2-1; D call uncertain. Deletions cut 6 bases from V and 1 base from J, with 16 bases between. Per germline, CDR1 MNHEY and CDR2 SMNVEV (reference sequence). This CDR3 contains 16 residues. The CDR3 DNA reads TGTGCCAGCAGGTCTGGCGGTCCTACTTCCTACAATGAGCAGTTCTTC. It encodes CASRSGGPTSYNEQFF.

The rearrangement links TRBV28 to TRBJ1-2, with D perhaps matching TRBD1 (6 bases). V was clipped by 1 base and J by 4 bases, with 22 bases between them. The CDR3 has 18 amino acids. Germline V gene lookup returns CDR1 MDHEN and CDR2 SYDVKM. The CDR3 bases are TGTGCCAGCAGTTTATCCACGGACAGAACGTCTGTTGCCTATGGCTACACCTTC. Its protein product is CASSLSTDRTSVAYGYTF.

V gene TRBV5-6 combines with J gene TRBJ2-3, with no clear D. From germline, CDR1 is SGHDT and CDR2 YYEEEE. V lost 0 bases and J lost 4, with 9 bases in between. The CDR3 totals 14 residues. The CDR3 nucleotides read TGTGCCAGCAGCTTGGGAGGTTGGGCAGATACGCAGTATTTT. It translates to CASSLGGWADTQYF.

The chain carries TRBV6-1 and TRBJ1-5; D may be TRBD1 (6 bases). The germline gives CDR1 MNHNS, CDR2 SASEGT. V was pared by 0 bases and J by 6 bases, with 9 bases between. The CDR3 length is 14 residues. The CDR3 region is CASSEARGRQPQHF. The CDR3 region has the DNA TGTGCCAGCAGTGAAGCGCGGGGGCGTCAGCCCCAGCATTTT.

This clone was detected only once. The genes are TRBV3-1 (or the pseudogene TRBV3-2) and TRBJ2-3; 10 bases map to TRBD2. The ends lost 4 bases at V and 3 bases at J; junction bases unmatched: 10. Germline values: CDR1 LGHDT, CDR2 YNNKEL (reference sequence). CDR3 length: 17 residues. The CDR3 bases are TGTGCCAGCAGCCCTCATGGGCTAGCGGGAGTGACAGATACGCAGTATTTT. It is translated as CASSPHGLAGVTDTQYF.

The chain is built from TRBV28 and TRBJ1-2; a possible D gene is TRBD1 (5 bases). Per germline, CDR1 MDHEN and CDR2 SYDVKM. This CDR3 is 14 amino acids long. V was shortened by 5 bases and J by 2 bases, with 12 bases between the two germline ends. CDR3 bases: TGTGCCAGCAGTAAGGCGGGGGGGAACTATGGCTACACCTTC. Translated: CASSKAGGNYGYTF.

The V and J genes are TRBV18 and TRBJ2-3; maybe TRBD2 (6 bases). Germline V gene sequence: CDR1 KGHSH, CDR2 LQKENI. This CDR3 region has 13 residues. The V end was cut by 7 bases, the J end by 5 bases, with 13 bases between. Written as DNA, the CDR3 is TGTGCCAGCTTAGCCGGGAGTGTAGATACGCAGTATTTT. Translating gives CASLAGSVDTQYF.

On this clone itself: The sample has other DNA sequences that encode this CDR3 too. V and J are TRBV12-3 or TRBV12-4 and TRBJ2-7, with 11 bases that match TRBD2. There are 13 residues in the CDR3. J was trimmed by 2 bases and V by 6 bases; bases with no gene match: 0. The CDR3 loop reads CASRTSGTYEQYF. The CDR3, as DNA: TGTGCCAGCAGGACTAGCGGGACCTACGAGCAGTACTTC.

The rearrangement links TRBV7-6 to TRBJ2-1, with 9 bases fitting TRBD2. CDR3 size: 16 residues. From germline, CDR1 is SGHVS and CDR2 FNYEAQ. The V segment lost 8 bases and the J segment 7 bases; nucleotides outside the gene matches: 15. CDR3 DNA: TGTGCCAGCTCGGGTGTTAGAGGGCTAGCGGGAAATGAGCAGTTCTTC. It yields the protein CASSGVRGLAGNEQFF. The full variable domain, in which reference TRBV7-6 and TRBJ2-1 provide the parts outside the CDR3, is GAGVSQSPRYKVTKRGQDVALRCDPISGHVSLYWYRQALGQGPEFLTYFNYEAQQDKSGLPNDRFSAERPEGSISTLTIQRTEQRDSAMYRCASSGVRGLAGNEQFFGPGTRLTVL.

The chain joins TRBV18 to TRBJ2-1; TRBD1 aligns across 9 bases. This CDR3 has 15 residues. V gave up 4 bases and J gave up 8 bases; unmatched junction bases: 9. Germline CDR1 and CDR2: KGHSH and LQKENI. The CDR3 spells CASSQLGQGQDEQFF. The CDR3 DNA reads TGTGCCAGCTCACAATTGGGACAGGGACAGGATGAGCAGTTCTTC.

In this sample, this clone turned up a few times. The chain recombines TRBV6-5 with TRBJ2-7; 7 nucleotides align to TRBD1. The CDR3 is made up of 14 amino acids. With 2 bases clipped from V and 0 bases from J, the junction kept 1 base outside the gene matches. The germline gives CDR1 MNHEY, CDR2 SVGAGI. Written as DNA, the CDR3 is TGTGCCAGCAGTTACGGGACAGACTCCTACGAGCAGTACTTC. Translation: CASSYGTDSYEQYF.

This clone was found once. The gene calls are TRBV30 and TRBJ2-7; D possibly corresponds to TRBD2 (5 bases). The V gene lost 1 base and the J gene lost 5 bases, with 9 bases spanning the gap. Germline CDR1 GTSNPN, CDR2 SVGIG (reference sequence). The CDR3 length is 12 residues. CDR3 protein: CAWSAQRDEQYF. DNA of the CDR3: TGTGCCTGGAGTGCCCAGAGGGACGAGCAGTACTTC.

This sequence joins TRBV3-1 (or the pseudogene TRBV3-2) and TRBJ1-1, with D hard to call. V was shortened by 1 base and J by 3 bases, with 9 bases between the two germline ends. The length of the CDR3 is 14 residues. CDR1 and CDR2 from the germline V gene are LGHDT and YNNKEL (reference sequence). The CDR3 coding sequence is TGTGCCAGCAGCCAAGTTCGGGGATACACTGAAGCTTTCTTT. Amino acids: CASSQVRGYTEAFF.

The chain uses TRBV21-1 and TRBJ1-2; the table gives TRBD1 as D, unverified against the DNA. TRBV21-1 is labeled a pseudogene. The CDR3 has 14 residues. The CDR3 nucleotides are TGTGCCAGCAGCAAAGTAACAGGGGAGGACTTAGACACCTTC. Translation: CASSKVTGEDLDTF.